These 19 T cell receptor beta chains originate from one sample sequenced in a study of T cell repertoires in cytomegalovirus infection (dated by TCRdb to the late 2010s). Sequenced on an Illumina HiSeq 1500. Through fastp at Q25 and MiXCR, TCRdb rebuilt clones from the public reads, retaining in-frame beta chains. CDR3 protein sequences are deduplicated, and each keeps its most common genes and DNA. This sample comprises approximately 990,000 distinct CDR3 sequences, around 32% of them detected only once. About an eighth of the sample is held by the ten biggest clonotypes. The sample's treatment or condition label, decoded: in vitro stimulation with specific CMV peptide epitopes to enrich CMV-specific T cells. Their antigen targets remain unknown. The sample in question was cultured CD8+ T cells from PBMCs, obtained from culture after CMV antigen stimulation. The receptors shown here come from a human donor in good health (CMV status not recorded). Some clones in this sample may be carry-over from other donors' samples.

This clonotype came up a few times. The chain recombines TRBV5-1 with TRBJ2-1, with a possible D match to TRBD1 (6 bases). With 7 bases removed from V and 6 bases from J, the gap between germline ends came to 11 bases. Germline V gene sequence: CDR1 SGHRS, CDR2 YFSETQ. The CDR3 runs to 12 residues. CDR3 in amino acids: CASQGTTNEQFF. CDR3 in DNA: TGCGCCAGCCAGGGGACGACCAATGAGCAGTTCTTC.

CDR3 sequence (DNA): TGTGCCAGCAACCCCGGACGTGACACTGAAGCTTTCTTT. Protein product: CASNPGRDTEAFF. The rearrangement uses TRBV27 and TRBJ1-1; D uncertain. The CDR3 runs to 13 residues. Germline CDR1 is MNHEY and CDR2 is SMNVEV (reference sequence). V lost 7 bases, J lost 3 bases, and 12 bases lay in between.

The gene calls are TRBV12-3 or TRBV12-4 and TRBJ2-3; TRBD2 agrees at 14 bases. V lost 2 bases, J lost 0 bases, and 4 bases stayed unmatched. The CDR3 loop spans 18 amino acids. CDR3 DNA: TGTGCCAGCAGTTTATTAGGGACTAGCGGGGGTAGCACAGATACGCAGTATTTT. Translating gives CASSLLGTSGGSTDTQYF.

This clonotype showed up just a few times. This chain uses TRBV11-2 with TRBJ2-3; D unclear. Germline V gene sequence: CDR1 SGHAT, CDR2 FQNNGV. The CDR3 contains 14 residues. Trimming took 5 bases from V and 6 from J, leaving 15 bases between them. The CDR3 DNA reads as TGTGCCAGCAGCCCGGCTCTGGTATTTGATACGCAGTATTTT. Translation gives CASSPALVFDTQYF.

This clonotype was counted at least ten times. V is TRBV7-6 and J is TRBJ2-1; D may be TRBD2 (6 bases). The CDR3 extends over 15 amino acids. With 3 bases removed from V and 4 bases from J, the gap between germline ends came to 13 bases. Germline V lookup: CDR1 SGHVS, CDR2 FNYEAQ. The CDR3 DNA reads as TGTGCCAGCAGCTTCCTGGCGGGGCGTTACAATGAGCAGTTCTTC. Protein sequence: CASSFLAGRYNEQFF.

The chain recombines TRBV2 with TRBJ1-2; a possible D gene is TRBD1 (6 bases). The CDR3 has 17 amino acids. V was shortened by 3 bases and J by 2 bases, with 19 bases between the two germline ends. Germline CDR1 SNHLY, CDR2 FYNNEI. The CDR3 DNA is TGTGCCAGCAGTGATGGGGGCGGCAGGGCGTACAACTATGGCTACACCTTC. Residues: CASSDGGGRAYNYGYTF. Based on the CDR3 plus reference TRBV2 and TRBJ1-2, the full variable domain is EPEVTQTPSHQVTQMGQEVILRCVPISNHLYFYWYRQILGQKVEFLVSFYNNEISEKSEIFDDQFSVERPDGSNFTLKIRSTKLEDSAMYFCASSDGGGRAYNYGYTFGSGTRLTVV.

This chain joins TRBV19 and TRBJ2-1; possibly TRBD2 for D (5 bases). CDR3 length: 12 amino acids. V was trimmed by 10 bases and J by 3 bases, leaving 10 bases between them. The germline CDR1 and CDR2 sequences are LNHDA and SQIVND (reference sequence). CDR3 sequence reads: CATSGVYNEQFF. In nucleotides, the CDR3 is TGTGCCACCTCCGGGGTCTACAATGAGCAGTTCTTC.

The chain has TRBV6-6 and TRBJ2-7; weak D call: TRBD2 (6 bases). The length of the CDR3 is 12 residues. The germline V and J ends were trimmed by 4 bases and 6 bases, with 10 bases remaining between them. CDR1 and CDR2 (germline): MNHNY, SVGAGI (reference sequence). CDR3 sequence (DNA): TGTGCCAGCAGTTTACTCGGGGGCGAGCAGTACGTC. Amino acids: CASSLLGGEQYV.

The chain joins TRBV6-2 or TRBV6-3 to TRBJ2-1, with 11 bases that match TRBD2. This CDR3 is built from 16 residues. The V and J ends lost 6 bases and 4 bases, in that order; junction bases with no gene match: 8. From germline, CDR1 is MNHEY and CDR2 SVGEGT. The DNA for the CDR3 is TGTGCCAGCAGGGTTAGCGGGGGGGCAAGATACAATGAGCAGTTCTTC. Its protein product is CASRVSGGARYNEQFF.

Here the CDR3 DNA reads TGTGCCAGCAGCTTAGTGTCCCCCGGGACAGCTAAGAACACTGAAGCTTTCTTT. This codes for CASSLVSPGTAKNTEAFF. V is TRBV7-8 and J is TRBJ1-1; 7 bases are shared with TRBD1. The junction had 12 bases not matched to a gene; V was cut back by 1 base and J by 1 base. This CDR3 has 18 residues. Germline V gene lookup returns CDR1 SGHVS and CDR2 FQNEAQ.

The chain couples TRBV5-5 to TRBJ1-5; D gene uncertain. Per the germline V gene, CDR1 is SGHKS and CDR2 is YYEKEE (reference sequence). The CDR3 is 14 amino acids. Trimming removed 4 bases from V and 1 base from J, with 9 bases in between. The CDR3 bases are TGTGCCAGCAGCCCTGGGTGGAGCAATCAGCCCCAGCATTTT. Translating it yields CASSPGWSNQPQHF.

J is TRBJ2-3 and V is TRBV4-2; 10 nucleotides align to TRBD2. Germline V CDR1 and CDR2: LGHNA, YNFKEQ. V lost 0 bases and J lost 5; bases outside the gene matches: 8. The CDR3 contains 17 residues. CDR3 sequence (DNA): TGTGCCAGCAGCCAAGATCCAGCGGGGGGGCCGGTAGATACGCAGTATTTT. As protein: CASSQDPAGGPVDTQYF.

This clonotype was seen a handful of times. V usage is TRBV15 and J usage is TRBJ1-4, with a possible D match to TRBD1 (6 bases). This CDR3 is built from 16 residues. The V gene's germline CDR1 is LNHNV and CDR2 YYDKDF (reference sequence). V was trimmed by 0 bases and J by 2 bases, leaving 10 bases between them. The CDR3: CATSRDFQGTNEKLFF. The CDR3 nucleotides read TGTGCCACCAGCAGAGACTTCCAGGGGACTAATGAAAAACTGTTTTTT.

The V and J genes are TRBV7-2 and TRBJ1-5; maybe TRBD1 (5 bases). The CDR3 extends over 14 amino acids. Trimming shortened V by 3 bases and J by 5 bases, and 11 bases separated the two germline ends. Germline CDR1 and CDR2: SGHTA and FQGNSA. CDR3 amino acids: CASSFRGLDQPQHF. DNA of the CDR3: TGTGCCAGCAGCTTTAGGGGCCTTGATCAGCCCCAGCATTTT.

The chain employs TRBV15 and TRBJ2-1, with no clear D. Germline V gene data show CDR1 as LNHNV and CDR2 as YYDKDF (reference sequence). This CDR3 contains 16 residues. V was trimmed by 0 bases and J by 2 bases, leaving 11 bases between them. The CDR3 coding sequence is TGTGCCACCAGCAGAGATGGAGACTCCGCCTACAATGAGCAGTTCTTC. Protein: CATSRDGDSAYNEQFF.

This chain joins TRBV11-2 and TRBJ1-6; TRBD1 is a possible D gene (5 bases). Trimming shortened V by 1 base and J by 4 bases, and 17 bases separated the two germline ends. The CDR3 extends over 18 amino acids. In germline, CDR1 is SGHAT, CDR2 FQNNGV. The CDR3 DNA is TGTGCCAGCAGCTTAGTGTCCGGCAGGGATAGGTATAATTCACCCCTCCACTTT. This codes for CASSLVSGRDRYNSPLHF.

Ten or more counts support this clonotype. This chain joins TRBV7-6 and TRBJ2-7, with TRBD1 identical over 7 bases. This CDR3 contains 16 residues. Losses at the gene ends were 1 base for V and 1 base for J; bases not matched to a gene: 7. Germline CDR1 and CDR2: SGHVS and FNYEAQ. The CDR3 region is CASSLEKGAPSYEQYF. In DNA form, the CDR3 reads TGTGCCAGCAGCTTAGAAAAGGGGGCCCCGTCCTACGAGCAGTACTTC. Filled out from reference TRBV7-6 and TRBJ2-7, the complete variable domain reads GAGVSQSPRYKVTKRGQDVALRCDPISGHVSLYWYRQALGQGPEFLTYFNYEAQQDKSGLPNDRFSAERPEGSISTLTIQRTEQRDSAMYRCASSLEKGAPSYEQYFGPGTRLTVT.

The chain couples TRBV7-9 to TRBJ1-1; 7 positions match TRBD1. CDR1 and CDR2 from the germline V gene are SEHNR and FQNEAQ (reference sequence). The CDR3 is 15 amino acids. V was clipped by 4 bases and J by 3 bases; unmatched bases: 8. The CDR3 bases are TGTGCCAGCAGCTCACCAGACAGGGTACACACTGAAGCTTTCTTT. Encoded protein: CASSSPDRVHTEAFF.

This CDR3 reads CASSFGDHTYEQYV. CDR3 in DNA: TGTGCCAGCAGCTTCGGGGACCATACCTACGAGCAGTACGTC. The chain is built from TRBV7-2 and TRBJ2-7; the D gene could be TRBD1 or TRBD2 (5 bases each). V gave up 3 bases and J gave up 2 bases, with 11 bases separating them. Germline V gene sequence: CDR1 SGHTA, CDR2 FQGNSA. This CDR3 is 14 amino acids long.